These 3 T cell receptor beta chains originate from one sample sequenced in a study of regulatory dendritic cells for organ transplantation. Allogeneic regulatory or mature dendritic cells were co-cultured for less than six days with CFSE-labeled sorted T cells at 1:10. Some clones are missing from TCRdb's copy, which holds only in-frame ones; the method was immunoSEQ multiplex PCR. This table holds 9,500 to 15,000 clones, around 62% found once. For these TCRs, the target antigens are not known. Sequencing input: naive CD8+ T cells from blood cultured with dendritic cells. As for subset: CD45RA+ naive T cells. Every receptor here comes from a human donor in good health.

This clone was counted only a few times. This chain joins TRBV11-2 and TRBJ2-7; possibly TRBD1 for D (6 bases). Germline CDR1 reads SGHAT; CDR2 reads FQNNGV. CDR3 length: 15 residues. V lost 3 bases and J lost 3, with 15 bases in between. The CDR3 DNA reads TGTGCCAGCAGCTTGGAGTATAGGGGGAACTACGAGCAGTACTTC. Protein: CASSLEYRGNYEQYF. The full variable domain, in which reference TRBV11-2 and TRBJ2-7 provide the parts outside the CDR3, is EAGVAQSPRYKIIEKRQSVAFWCNPISGHATLYWYQQILGQGPKLLIQFQNNGVVDDSQLPKDRFSAERLKGVDSTLKIQPAKLEDSAVYLCASSLEYRGNYEQYFGPGTRLTVT.

The chain is built from TRBV5-6 and TRBJ1-3; D unresolved. V dropped 0 bases and J dropped 0 bases, with 4 bases sitting between them. Germline assignment: CDR1 SGHDT and CDR2 YYEEEE. The CDR3 consists of 14 residues. The CDR3 DNA sequence: TGTGCCAGCAGCTTGGTTCTCTCTGGAAACACCATATATTTT. Translated: CASSLVLSGNTIYF.

The V gene is TRBV11-2, the J gene TRBJ2-6, with D perhaps TRBD2 (5 bases). Trimming took off 1 base at V and 4 bases at J, with 11 bases between the two ends. Germline V lookup: CDR1 SGHAT, CDR2 FQNNGV. The CDR3 spans 16 residues. The CDR3 sequence is CASSLGRGSGANVLTF. The CDR3 DNA reads as TGTGCCAGCAGCTTAGGACGGGGATCGGGGGCCAACGTCCTGACTTTC.